Listed here is a single T cell receptor beta chain. Under the authors' procedure: It was from reference gene primer amplification that nucleated cell counts were estimated. TCRdb's table, derived via immunoSEQ multiplex PCR, lists solely in-frame clones and lacks some. That table supplies the V and J calls and clone size; D and trimming were determined from the DNA. This sample has around 190,000 clones, with roughly 82% found just once. Recruited during active infection, patients (from Seattle) were subsequently followed longitudinally. Per germline, CDR1 WNHNN and CDR2 SYGVQD (reference sequence). V was pared by 3 bases and J by 10 bases, with 5 bases of the junction left unmatched. The CDR3 contains 15 residues. This specimen belongs to a study of blood T cell repertoires in COVID-19. Study-wide background: COVID-19 samples from acute and convalescent phases originated in the United States, Italy and Spain. PBMCs, B-cell-depleted T cells, or T cells were the source of the cDNA or gDNA that made up the material.

The TCR was taken from a woman in her fifties or sixties with COVID-19, enrolled during active disease. The chain uses TRBV10-1 and TRBJ1-6, with 11 bases that match TRBD1. Sequenced input: peripheral blood. The CDR3 sequence is CASSDGTGGRSPLHF. The CDR3 DNA follows: TGCGCCAGCAGTGACGGGACAGGGGGAAGGTCACCCCTCCACTTT.